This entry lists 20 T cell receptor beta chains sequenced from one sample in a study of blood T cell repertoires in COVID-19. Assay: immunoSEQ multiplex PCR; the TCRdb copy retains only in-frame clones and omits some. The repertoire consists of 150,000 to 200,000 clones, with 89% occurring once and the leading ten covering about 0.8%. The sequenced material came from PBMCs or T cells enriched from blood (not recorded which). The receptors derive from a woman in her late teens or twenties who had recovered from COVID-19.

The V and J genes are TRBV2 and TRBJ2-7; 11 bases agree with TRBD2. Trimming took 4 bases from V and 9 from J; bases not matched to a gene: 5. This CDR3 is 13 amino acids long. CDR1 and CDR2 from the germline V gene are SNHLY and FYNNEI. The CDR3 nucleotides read TGTGCCAGCAGTGTACTAGCGGGAGCGGGGCAGTACTTC. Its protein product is CASSVLAGAGQYF.

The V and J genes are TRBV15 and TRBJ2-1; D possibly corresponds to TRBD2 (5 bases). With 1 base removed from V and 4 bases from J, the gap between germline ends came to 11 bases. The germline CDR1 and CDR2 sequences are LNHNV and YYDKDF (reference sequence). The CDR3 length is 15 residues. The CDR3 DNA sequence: TGTGCCACCAGCAGAGTGGGAGTGCGGTACAATGAGCAGTTCTTC. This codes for CATSRVGVRYNEQFF.

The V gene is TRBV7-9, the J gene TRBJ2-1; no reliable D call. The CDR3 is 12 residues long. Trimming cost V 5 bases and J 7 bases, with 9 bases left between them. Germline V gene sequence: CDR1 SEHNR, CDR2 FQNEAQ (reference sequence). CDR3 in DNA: TGTGCCAGCAGCCGAGCCCCGAATGAGCAGTTCTTC. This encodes CASSRAPNEQFF.

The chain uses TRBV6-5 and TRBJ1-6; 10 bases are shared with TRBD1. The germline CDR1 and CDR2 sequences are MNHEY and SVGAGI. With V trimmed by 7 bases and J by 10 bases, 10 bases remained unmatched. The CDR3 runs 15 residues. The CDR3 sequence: CASNTGTGVGSPLHF. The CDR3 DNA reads TGTGCCAGCAATACCGGGACAGGGGTTGGGTCACCCCTCCACTTT.

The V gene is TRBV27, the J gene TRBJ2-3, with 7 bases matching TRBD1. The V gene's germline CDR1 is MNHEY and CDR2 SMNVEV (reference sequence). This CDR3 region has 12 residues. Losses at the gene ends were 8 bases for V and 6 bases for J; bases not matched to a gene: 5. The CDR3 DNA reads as TGTGCCAGCTCGAGGACAGGCGATACGCAGTATTTT. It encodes CASSRTGDTQYF.

This CDR3 reads CAWSVVGTLGTEAFF. For the CDR3, the DNA is TGTGCCTGGAGTGTAGTAGGGACATTGGGTACTGAAGCTTTCTTT. The J gene is TRBJ1-1, the V gene TRBV30; D is possibly TRBD1 (6 bases). V lost 0 bases, J lost 5 bases, and 16 bases lay in between. CDR3 length: 15 amino acids. CDR1 is GTSNPN and CDR2 is SVGIG in the germline V gene (reference sequence). The full variable domain, with the rest looked up from reference TRBV30 and TRBJ1-1, is SQTIHQWPATLVQPVGSPLSLECTVEGTSNPNLYWYRQAAGRGLQLLFYSVGIGQISSEVPQNLSASRPQDRQFILSSKKLLLSDSGFYLCAWSVVGTLGTEAFFGQGTRLTVV.

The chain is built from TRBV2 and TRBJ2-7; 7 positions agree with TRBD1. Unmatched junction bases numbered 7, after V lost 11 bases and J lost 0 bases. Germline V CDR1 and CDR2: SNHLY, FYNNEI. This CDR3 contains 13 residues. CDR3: CACLTGLSYEQYF. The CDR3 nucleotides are TGTGCCTGTCTGACAGGGCTCTCCTACGAGCAGTACTTC.

Written as DNA, the CDR3 is TGTGCCATCAGTGAGGACGCTAGCGGGAGGGGTGAGCAGTTCTTC. As protein: CAISEDASGRGEQFF. The V gene is TRBV10-3, the J gene TRBJ2-1, with 12 bases lining up with TRBD2. The CDR3 is 15 residues long. The germline CDR1 and CDR2 sequences are ENHRY and SYGVKD. V dropped 2 bases and J dropped 9; count of bases not matched to a gene: 5.

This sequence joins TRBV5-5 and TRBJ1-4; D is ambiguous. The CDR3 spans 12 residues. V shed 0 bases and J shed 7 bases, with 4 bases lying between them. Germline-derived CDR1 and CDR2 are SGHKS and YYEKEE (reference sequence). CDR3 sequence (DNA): TGTGCCAGCAGCTTGGTCGGTGAAAAACTGTTTTTT. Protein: CASSLVGEKLFF.

CDR3: CASSYQQGAGRSPLHF. The DNA for the CDR3 is TGTGCCAGCAGTTACCAACAGGGGGCGGGCAGATCACCCCTCCACTTT. The rearrangement joins TRBV28 to TRBJ1-6; TRBD1 agrees at 9 bases. The V gene end was trimmed by 4 bases and the J gene end by 10 bases; junction bases not matched to a gene: 11. The CDR3 has 16 residues. Germline assignment: CDR1 MDHEN and CDR2 SYDVKM.

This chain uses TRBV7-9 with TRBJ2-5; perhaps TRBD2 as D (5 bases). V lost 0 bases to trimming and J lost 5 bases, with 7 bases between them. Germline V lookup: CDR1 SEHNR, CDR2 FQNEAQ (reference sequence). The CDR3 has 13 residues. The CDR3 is CASSLAGVETQYF. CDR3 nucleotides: TGTGCCAGCAGCTTAGCGGGAGTTGAGACCCAGTACTTC.

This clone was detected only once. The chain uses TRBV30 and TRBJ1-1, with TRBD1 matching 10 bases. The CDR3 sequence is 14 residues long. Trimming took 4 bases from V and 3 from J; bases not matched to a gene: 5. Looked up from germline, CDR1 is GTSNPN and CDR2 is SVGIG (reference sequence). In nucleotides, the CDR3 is TGTGCCTGGAACCCTGGGACAGGGGACACTGAAGCTTTCTTT. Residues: CAWNPGTGDTEAFF.

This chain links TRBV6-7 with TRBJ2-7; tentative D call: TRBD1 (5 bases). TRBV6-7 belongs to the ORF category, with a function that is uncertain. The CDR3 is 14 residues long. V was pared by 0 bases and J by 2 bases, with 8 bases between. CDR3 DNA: TGTGCCAGCAGTTACTCACGACAGACCTACGAGCAGTACTTC. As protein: CASSYSRQTYEQYF.

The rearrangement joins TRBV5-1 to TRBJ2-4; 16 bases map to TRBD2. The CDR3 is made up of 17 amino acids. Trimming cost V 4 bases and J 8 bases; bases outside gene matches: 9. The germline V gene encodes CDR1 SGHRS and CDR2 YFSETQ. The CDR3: CASSLDPGLAGGYIQYF. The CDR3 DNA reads TGCGCCAGCAGCCTAGATCCGGGACTAGCGGGAGGGTACATTCAGTACTTC.

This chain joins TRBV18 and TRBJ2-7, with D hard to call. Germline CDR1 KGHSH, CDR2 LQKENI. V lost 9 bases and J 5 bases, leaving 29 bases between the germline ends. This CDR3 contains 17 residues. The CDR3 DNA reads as TGTGCCAGTTCCCCCGAGGTTAGTTTGGTTGGAATTGACGAGCAGTACTTC. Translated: CASSPEVSLVGIDEQYF.

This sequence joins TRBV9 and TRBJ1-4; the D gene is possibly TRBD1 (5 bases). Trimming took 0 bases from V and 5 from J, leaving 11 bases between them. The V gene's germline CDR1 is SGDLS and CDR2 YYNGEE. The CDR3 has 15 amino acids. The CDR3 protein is CASSVEGFSNEKLFF. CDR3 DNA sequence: TGTGCCAGCAGCGTAGAGGGGTTTTCGAATGAAAAACTGTTTTTT.

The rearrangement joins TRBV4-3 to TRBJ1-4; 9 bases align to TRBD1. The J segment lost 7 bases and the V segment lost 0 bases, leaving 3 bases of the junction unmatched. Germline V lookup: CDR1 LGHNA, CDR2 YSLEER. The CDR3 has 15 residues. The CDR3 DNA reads TGCGCCAGCAGCCAAGAGAACAGGGGGCTTGAAAAACTGTTTTTT. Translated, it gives CASSQENRGLEKLFF.

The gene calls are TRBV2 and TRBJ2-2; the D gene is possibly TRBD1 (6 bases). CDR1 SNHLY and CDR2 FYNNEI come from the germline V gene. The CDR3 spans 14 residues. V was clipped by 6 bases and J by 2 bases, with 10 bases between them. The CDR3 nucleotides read TGTGCCAGCAGGCGACAGGAAAACACCGGGGAGCTGTTTTTT. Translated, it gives CASRRQENTGELFF.

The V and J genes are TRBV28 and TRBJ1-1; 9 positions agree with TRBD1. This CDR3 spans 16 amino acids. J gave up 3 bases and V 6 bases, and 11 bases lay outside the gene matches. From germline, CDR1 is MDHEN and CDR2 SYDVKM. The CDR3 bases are TGTGCCAGCAGGCTCCCGGGACAGGGTTTCGACACTGAAGCTTTCTTT. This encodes CASRLPGQGFDTEAFF.

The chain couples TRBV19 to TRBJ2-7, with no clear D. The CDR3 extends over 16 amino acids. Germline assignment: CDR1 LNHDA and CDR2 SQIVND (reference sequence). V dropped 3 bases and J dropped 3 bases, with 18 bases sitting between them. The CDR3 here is CASSMRPPPLNYEQYF. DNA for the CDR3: TGTGCCAGTAGTATGCGGCCCCCCCCTCTCAACTACGAGCAGTACTTC.